This T cell receptor (beta chain) came from a study of OX40 agonist ivuxolimab in advanced cancers. Study at large: Ivuxolimab is an agonistic anti-OX40 (CD134) antibody, and patients were treated with it. Patients in the trial were receiving intravenous ivuxolimab every 2 weeks, at doses of 0.01 to 10 mg/kg.

Sequencing was performed with immunoSEQ multiplex PCR; in TCRdb, only in-frame clones are kept and a portion is missing. The repertoire holds tens of thousands of clones, with around four fifths as singletons. This CDR3 region has 15 residues. Germline CDR1 and CDR2: SGHAT and FQDESV (reference sequence). Trimming cost V 2 bases and J 2 bases, with 11 bases left between them. Baseline was the first blood sampling point, followed by cycle 4 day 1 and cycle 7 day 1. This clonotype was sampled from an adult with an advanced solid tumor such as melanoma, head and neck, liver or kidney cancer. The sample here was CD4+ or CD8+ T cells sorted from blood, taken in a trial of the OX40 agonist ivuxolimab. J is TRBJ2-3 and V is TRBV11-1, with D perhaps matching TRBD2 (6 bases). The CDR3, as DNA: TGTGCCAGCAGCTTAAGACTAGGGTACACAGATACGCAGTATTTT. Translated: CASSLRLGYTDTQYF.